This T cell receptor beta chain is drawn from a study of OX40 agonist ivuxolimab in advanced cancers. Notes on this clone: The antigen remains undetermined. This sample includes further DNA sequences coding for the same CDR3.

Method: immunoSEQ multiplex PCR; TCRdb's copy keeps in-frame clones and lacks some. Of tens of thousands of clones listed, around 89% are singletons. General study points: Researchers did not determine the expanded peripheral T cells' antigen specificity. Partial responders at 0.1-3.0 mg/kg had among the lowest clonal expansion.

The germline V gene has CDR1 SGDLS and CDR2 YYNGEE. V dropped 2 bases and J dropped 2 bases, with 13 bases sitting between them. There are 16 residues in the CDR3. The rearrangement uses TRBV9 and TRBJ2-2, with D possibly matching TRBD1 (6 bases). The origin of this receptor is an adult with an advanced solid tumor such as melanoma, head and neck, liver or kidney cancer. The starting material was CD4+ or CD8+ T cells sorted from blood, obtained in a trial of the OX40 agonist ivuxolimab. CDR3 DNA: TGTGCCAGCAGCGTCCCACAGGGTTTAAACACCGGGGAGCTGTTTTTT. Its protein is CASSVPQGLNTGELFF.